This is a list of T cell receptor beta chains from one sample in a study of identical twins. A single record per CDR3 protein comes from TCRdb applying MiXCR to the 5' RACE reads. The repertoire has some 250,000 distinct CDR3 sequences, about an eighth of them found once; the top ten carry about 4%. This same sample was also taken into another study, of yellow fever vaccine responses in identical twins.

Sequencing was performed on memory (CD45RO+) T cells sorted from blood. All receptors derive from a woman between 18 and 30 years old in good health. The CDR3 runs from the conserved cysteine through the conserved F or W. Fields, in order: V gene, D gene, J gene, clone size, CDR3 protein, CDR3 DNA. A D gene is named only where the DNA matches it firmly. Clone sizes are given selectively: once, few, many, or a class where the clone is expanded.

v_call: TRBV20-1
d_call: NA
j_call: TRBJ1-6
clone_size: many
cdr3_aa: CSARQYNSPLHF
cdr3_nt: TGCAGTGCTAGACAGTATAATTCACCCCTCCACTTT

v_call: TRBV5-6
d_call: NA
j_call: TRBJ2-2
clone_size: NA
cdr3_aa: CASSLKTVGGELFF
cdr3_nt: TGTGCCAGCAGCTTGAAGACAGTGGGCGGGGAGCTGTTTTTT

v_call: TRBV15
d_call: NA
j_call: TRBJ2-3
clone_size: NA
cdr3_aa: CATSPGTGPDTQYF
cdr3_nt: TGTGCCACCAGCCCCGGGACCGGCCCCGATACGCAGTATTTT

v_call: TRBV5-1
d_call: TRBD2
j_call: TRBJ2-7
clone_size: NA
cdr3_aa: CASSRTGTSGTEGEQYF
cdr3_nt: TGCGCCAGCAGCAGAACAGGGACTAGCGGGACGGAGGGGGAGCAGTACTTC

v_call: TRBV25-1
d_call: NA
j_call: TRBJ2-5
clone_size: few
cdr3_aa: CASSLYQETQYF
cdr3_nt: TGTGCCAGCAGTCTGTACCAAGAGACCCAGTACTTC

v_call: TRBV19
d_call: NA
j_call: TRBJ1-5
clone_size: NA
cdr3_aa: CASTKWVGSGALNRQPQHF
cdr3_nt: TGTGCCAGTACAAAGTGGGTAGGTTCGGGGGCACTGAATCGTCAGCCCCAGCATTTT

v_call: TRBV29-1
d_call: NA
j_call: TRBJ2-1
clone_size: few
cdr3_aa: CSSQKHTDNEQFF
cdr3_nt: TGCAGCTCTCAAAAGCATACGGACAATGAGCAGTTCTTC

v_call: TRBV28
d_call: NA
j_call: TRBJ1-6
clone_size: NA
cdr3_aa: CASIRSYNSPLHF
cdr3_nt: TGTGCTTCAATCCGCTCCTATAATTCACCCCTCCACTTT

v_call: TRBV12-3/TRBV12-4
d_call: NA
j_call: TRBJ2-7
clone_size: few
cdr3_aa: CASRRRDPPEQYF
cdr3_nt: TGTGCCAGCAGACGGAGGGACCCTCCTGAGCAGTACTTC

v_call: TRBV27
d_call: TRBD2
j_call: TRBJ2-1
clone_size: few
cdr3_aa: CASRGTGLAGVIGYNEQFF
cdr3_nt: TGTGCCAGCAGGGGGACGGGACTAGCGGGAGTGATTGGGTACAATGAGCAGTTCTTC

v_call: TRBV7-2
d_call: NA
j_call: TRBJ2-2
clone_size: NA
cdr3_aa: CASSPSRGELFF
cdr3_nt: TGTGCCAGCAGCCCTAGTCGGGGGGAGCTGTTTTTT

v_call: TRBV20-1
d_call: NA
j_call: TRBJ2-1
clone_size: many
cdr3_aa: CSARDSTAEQFF
cdr3_nt: TGCAGTGCTAGAGATAGCACGGCTGAGCAGTTCTTC

v_call: TRBV9
d_call: NA
j_call: TRBJ2-3
clone_size: many
cdr3_aa: CASSVDLLTDTQYF
cdr3_nt: TGTGCCAGCAGCGTAGATCTACTTACAGATACGCAGTATTTT

v_call: TRBV2
d_call: TRBD2
j_call: TRBJ2-7
clone_size: few
cdr3_aa: CASSEDGRQSYEQYF
cdr3_nt: TGTGCCAGCAGTGAAGACGGGAGGCAATCCTACGAGCAGTACTTC

v_call: TRBV6-2/TRBV6-3
d_call: NA
j_call: TRBJ1-5
clone_size: NA
cdr3_aa: CASSPGQGYLQPQHF
cdr3_nt: TGTGCCAGCAGTCCGGGACAAGGATATCTTCAGCCCCAGCATTTT

v_call: TRBV24-1
d_call: NA
j_call: TRBJ2-7
clone_size: NA
cdr3_aa: CATSDRHTGNGDEQYF
cdr3_nt: TGTGCCACCAGTGATCGCCACACGGGGAATGGGGACGAGCAGTACTTC

v_call: TRBV6-5
d_call: NA
j_call: TRBJ2-2
clone_size: NA
cdr3_aa: CASSYGLNVNTGELFF
cdr3_nt: TGTGCCAGCAGTTACGGACTGAACGTTAACACCGGGGAGCTGTTTTTT

v_call: TRBV2
d_call: NA
j_call: TRBJ2-3
clone_size: NA
cdr3_aa: CASSEAVWTKTDTQYF
cdr3_nt: TGTGCCAGCAGTGAAGCGGTGTGGACCAAGACAGATACGCAGTATTTT

v_call: TRBV20-1
d_call: NA
j_call: TRBJ1-5
clone_size: NA
cdr3_aa: CSALGEVYSNQPQHF
cdr3_nt: TGCAGTGCTCTGGGGGAAGTATATAGCAATCAGCCCCAGCATTTT

v_call: TRBV7-9
d_call: TRBD1
j_call: TRBJ1-2
clone_size: many
cdr3_aa: CASSSTGPTYGYTF
cdr3_nt: TGTGCCAGCAGCTCGACAGGGCCTACCTATGGCTACACCTTC

v_call: TRBV7-2
d_call: TRBD2
j_call: TRBJ2-3
clone_size: few
cdr3_aa: CASSLRTSVGGADTKYF
cdr3_nt: TGTGCCAGCAGCCTAAGGACTAGCGTTGGGGGGGCAGATACGAAGTATTTT

v_call: TRBV7-2
d_call: NA
j_call: TRBJ1-4
clone_size: NA
cdr3_aa: CASSFMGRWNEKLFF
cdr3_nt: TGTGCCAGCAGCTTTATGGGGCGTTGGAATGAAAAACTGTTTTTT

v_call: TRBV7-9
d_call: NA
j_call: TRBJ2-5
clone_size: NA
cdr3_aa: CASSLQPQETQYF
cdr3_nt: TGTGCCAGCAGCTTACAGCCACAAGAGACCCAGTACTTC

v_call: TRBV4-2
d_call: TRBD2
j_call: TRBJ2-7
clone_size: many
cdr3_aa: CASSLRTSGENYEQYF
cdr3_nt: TGTGCCAGCAGCCTCCGGACTAGCGGGGAGAACTACGAGCAGTACTTC

v_call: TRBV6-1
d_call: TRBD2
j_call: TRBJ2-1
clone_size: few
cdr3_aa: CASSETSGGRNEQFF
cdr3_nt: TGTGCCAGCAGTGAGACTAGCGGGGGGCGCAATGAGCAGTTCTTC

v_call: TRBV4-2
d_call: TRBD2
j_call: TRBJ2-2
clone_size: few
cdr3_aa: CASSHSGGANTGELFF
cdr3_nt: TGTGCCAGCAGCCATAGCGGGGGGGCGAACACCGGGGAGCTGTTTTTT

v_call: TRBV15
d_call: TRBD1
j_call: TRBJ2-7
clone_size: few
cdr3_aa: CATSTTPDRGEQYF
cdr3_nt: TGTGCCACCAGCACCACCCCGGACAGGGGGGAGCAGTACTTC

v_call: TRBV6-5
d_call: TRBD2
j_call: TRBJ2-5
clone_size: few
cdr3_aa: CASSYSRASGVGTQYF
cdr3_nt: TGTGCCAGCAGTTACTCGAGGGCTAGCGGGGTAGGGACCCAGTACTTC

v_call: TRBV10-3
d_call: TRBD1
j_call: TRBJ2-1
clone_size: NA
cdr3_aa: CAISDLGGDEQFF
cdr3_nt: TGTGCCATCAGTGATTTAGGGGGCGATGAGCAGTTCTTC

v_call: TRBV7-9
d_call: TRBD2
j_call: TRBJ2-1
clone_size: NA
cdr3_aa: CASSARGGLGRNEQFF
cdr3_nt: TGTGCCAGCAGCGCCCGGGGGGGCCTAGGGCGGAATGAGCAGTTCTTC

v_call: TRBV7-3
d_call: NA
j_call: TRBJ2-1
clone_size: few
cdr3_aa: CASSYKGGPYNEQFF
cdr3_nt: TGTGCCAGCAGCTACAAGGGGGGGCCATACAATGAGCAGTTCTTC

v_call: TRBV6-1
d_call: NA
j_call: TRBJ1-2
clone_size: NA
cdr3_aa: CASSGGGVSNYGYTF
cdr3_nt: TGTGCCAGCAGTGGGGGCGGGGTATCTAACTATGGCTACACCTTC

v_call: TRBV2
d_call: TRBD1
j_call: TRBJ2-7
clone_size: NA
cdr3_aa: CASRQGAYEQYF
cdr3_nt: TGTGCCAGCAGACAGGGGGCCTACGAGCAGTACTTC

v_call: TRBV27
d_call: NA
j_call: TRBJ2-7
clone_size: few
cdr3_aa: CASSSYHRDTSYEQYF
cdr3_nt: TGTGCCAGCAGTTCATACCACCGGGACACATCCTACGAGCAGTACTTC

v_call: TRBV28
d_call: TRBD2
j_call: TRBJ2-7
clone_size: few
cdr3_aa: CASSLLAGEQYF
cdr3_nt: TGTGCCAGCAGTTTATTAGCGGGGGAGCAGTACTTC